Listed here are 25 T cell receptor beta chains from one sample, sequenced in a study of low-dose radiotherapy and immunotherapy resistance in tumors. Both TCRalpha and TCRbeta chains were reverse transcribed with V-gene-specific primers. TCR amplification involved 20 to 25 PCR cycles with a constant-region primer and V-primer adapter. One entry per CDR3 protein, called by TCRdb with MiXCR from the reads. In the table there are roughly 56,000 distinct CDR3 sequences, around a quarter of which are singletons. The time point: after trial treatment. Treatment: LDRT plus nivolumab, ipilimumab, low-dose cyclophosphamide and aspirin (RACIN trial). The sequenced sample was PBMCs, obtained after low-dose radiotherapy plus immunotherapy. Receptors were obtained from a male donor with prostate cancer.

This clonotype was recorded a few times. This chain links TRBV5-1 with TRBJ2-1; 7 bases match TRBD1. Germline trimming cut 3 bases from V and 6 bases from J; bases unmatched to any gene: 9. This CDR3 is built from 15 residues. Germline loops: CDR1 SGHRS, CDR2 YFSETQ. For the CDR3, the DNA is TGCGCCAGCAGCTCGGCCGGGACAGTAGGCAATGAGCAGTTCTTC. Residues: CASSSAGTVGNEQFF.

This clonotype came up many times. This rearrangement joins TRBV4-3 to TRBJ1-5, with 10 bases identical to TRBD1. The CDR3 length is 17 residues. With V trimmed by 0 bases and J by 7 bases, 9 bases remained unmatched. From germline, CDR1 is LGHNA and CDR2 YSLEER. CDR3 sequence: CASSQDRDRGVGQPQHF. CDR3 coding DNA: TGCGCCAGCAGCCAAGATAGGGACAGGGGCGTGGGGCAGCCCCAGCATTTT.

In its sample, this clonotype was seen many times. The chain couples TRBV20-1 to TRBJ1-2; TRBD1 might be the D (6 bases). CDR1 and CDR2 from the germline V gene are DFQATT and SNEGSKA (reference sequence). V lost 6 bases to trimming and J lost 3 bases, with 17 bases between them. This CDR3 is 14 amino acids long. The DNA of the CDR3 is TGCAGTGCAGGCGGGGGCAGGGGAGACTATGGCTACACCTTC. Translated, it gives CSAGGGRGDYGYTF.

Turning to this clonotype: This likely came from a read error, as a far larger clone is one base away. The chain carries TRBV7-3 and TRBJ2-7; perhaps TRBD1 as D (6 bases). This CDR3 comprises 15 residues. The germline gives CDR1 SGHTA, CDR2 FQGTGA. The CDR3 DNA follows: TGCGCCAGCAGATTGGGGGACACCGTCGCCTACGAGCAGTACTTC. This encodes CASRLGDTVAYEQYF.

Many counts were recorded for this clonotype. This chain links TRBV29-1 with TRBJ2-3; perhaps TRBD1 as D (5 bases). The CDR3 sequence is 14 residues long. Germline-derived CDR1 and CDR2 are SQVTM and ANQGSEA. The ends were cut back, 6 bases at V and 4 bases at J, with 17 bases in the middle. The CDR3, as DNA: TGCAGCGTGGCTCGGACAATAATGGCAGATACGCAGTATTTT. Protein product: CSVARTIMADTQYF.

The table lists this clonotype with a count of one. The chain carries TRBV13 and TRBJ1-1; 9 bases are a match to TRBD1. Trimming removed 2 bases from V and 8 bases from J; junction bases left unmatched: 12. There are 16 residues in the CDR3. Germline V CDR1 and CDR2: PRHDT, FYEKMQ (reference sequence). CDR3 protein: CASSLNRGPGFPEAFF. CDR3 nucleotide sequence: TGTGCCAGCAGCTTAAACAGGGGGCCAGGGTTCCCCGAAGCTTTCTTT.

In its sample, this clonotype was seen many times. The rearrangement joins TRBV20-1 to TRBJ2-7; 12 bases match TRBD2. This CDR3 has 15 residues. V lost 6 bases, J lost 3 bases, and 9 bases stayed unmatched. Germline loops: CDR1 DFQATT, CDR2 SNEGSKA (reference sequence). The CDR3 loop is CSATRSSGRVYEQYF. The CDR3 nucleotides are TGCAGTGCCACCAGGTCTAGCGGGAGGGTCTACGAGCAGTACTTC.

This clonotype was picked up many times. The rearrangement links TRBV20-1 to TRBJ1-1; D not certain. This CDR3 is built from 11 residues. Trimming pared 3 bases from V and 7 bases from J, leaving 9 bases between. Germline CDR1 DFQATT, CDR2 SNEGSKA (reference sequence). This CDR3 is CSASAGIEAFF. The CDR3 coding sequence is TGCAGTGCTAGTGCGGGGATTGAAGCTTTCTTT.

This clonotype has a count of ten or more. The chain carries TRBV7-9 and TRBJ1-5, with a tentative D call TRBD1 (5 bases). Germline values: CDR1 SEHNR, CDR2 FQNEAQ (reference sequence). The CDR3 runs to 15 residues. V was cut by 3 bases and J by 6 bases, with 15 bases left in between. CDR3 DNA sequence: TGTGCCAGCAGCTTCTCAGGGATCCCGGGTCAGCCCCAGCATTTT. Translation: CASSFSGIPGQPQHF.

This clonotype occurred many times. The rearrangement links TRBV18 to TRBJ1-1; TRBD1 matches 8 bases. V dropped 2 bases and J dropped 5; count of bases not matched to a gene: 4. CDR3 length equals 14 residues. Germline CDR1 and CDR2: KGHSH and LQKENI. The CDR3 DNA sequence: TGTGCCAGCTCACCAGCCAACAGGGGGACTGAAGCTTTCTTT. Translation: CASSPANRGTEAFF.

This clonotype was picked up many times. The gene calls are TRBV28 and TRBJ1-4, with TRBD1 identical over 8 bases. CDR1 and CDR2 (germline): MDHEN, SYDVKM. This CDR3 has 15 residues. Trimming took 4 bases from V and 9 from J; bases not matched to a gene: 10. CDR3 amino acids: CASSSLQGAAKKLFF. The CDR3, as DNA: TGTGCCAGCAGTTCCCTGCAGGGGGCAGCGAAAAAACTGTTTTTT.

The rearrangement links TRBV6-1 to TRBJ2-6; maybe TRBD1 (5 bases). The germline gives CDR1 MNHNS, CDR2 SASEGT. Trimming left V 2 bases short and J 1 base short, with 9 bases between. The CDR3 is made up of 16 amino acids. Written as DNA, the CDR3 is TGTGCCAGCAGTGAAACCAGGGCGTCTGGGGCCAACGTCCTGACTTTC. As protein: CASSETRASGANVLTF.

Many counts were recorded for this clonotype. The chain joins TRBV5-1 to TRBJ2-3; TRBD1 might be the D (5 bases). This CDR3 is built from 16 residues. Deletions cut 0 bases from V and 5 bases from J, with 16 bases between. Germline-derived CDR1 and CDR2 are SGHRS and YFSETQ. Here the CDR3 DNA reads TGCGCCAGCAGCTTGGAGGGCCTCTTAAGGGGAGATACGCAGTATTTT. Residues: CASSLEGLLRGDTQYF.

This clonotype was counted at least ten times. The V gene is TRBV5-1, the J gene TRBJ1-4; no clear D gene. The CDR3 runs 14 residues. V lost 3 bases to trimming and J lost 0 bases, with 6 bases between them. Germline V gene data show CDR1 as SGHRS and CDR2 as YFSETQ. The CDR3 DNA reads TGCGCCAGCAGCTCGGATGCAACTAATGAAAAACTGTTTTTT. Residues: CASSSDATNEKLFF.

This clonotype came up many times. The rearrangement links TRBV5-4 to TRBJ2-7, with 8 bases that match TRBD2. Losses at the gene ends were 1 base for V and 1 base for J; bases not matched to a gene: 7. CDR3 length equals 16 residues. Germline-derived CDR1 and CDR2 are SGHNT and YYREEE (reference sequence). The CDR3 DNA reads TGTGCCAGCAGCTTGCGGGAGGGCCGTGAGTCCTACGAGCAGTACTTC. It yields the protein CASSLREGRESYEQYF.

This clonotype was found many times. The genes are TRBV4-2 and TRBJ2-3; maybe TRBD2 (5 bases). V gave up 2 bases and J gave up 1 base, with 13 bases separating them. The CDR3 loop spans 16 amino acids. Germline values: CDR1 LGHNA, CDR2 YNFKEQ. CDR3 amino acids: CASSQNAGVGTDTQYF. CDR3 nucleotide sequence: TGTGCCAGCAGCCAAAACGCCGGGGTTGGCACAGATACGCAGTATTTT.

This clonotype was counted ten times or more. V and J are TRBV7-8 and TRBJ1-5; D is uncertain. Germline V gene data show CDR1 as SGHVS and CDR2 as FQNEAQ. The CDR3 has 14 residues. Trimming removed 0 bases at V and 4 bases at J, with 7 bases between. The CDR3 region is CASSLASRNQPQHF. CDR3 sequence (DNA): TGTGCCAGCAGCTTAGCAAGCAGAAATCAGCCCCAGCATTTT.

The gene calls are TRBV9 and TRBJ1-2; 7 bases match TRBD1. CDR1 and CDR2 from the germline V gene are SGDLS and YYNGEE. V gave up 3 bases and J gave up 5 bases; unmatched junction bases: 4. The CDR3 runs to 13 residues. CDR3: CASSAKGAYGYTF. CDR3 DNA sequence: TGTGCCAGCAGCGCTAAGGGGGCATATGGCTACACCTTC.

Within the sample, this clonotype is medium-sized. The V and J genes are TRBV11-2 and TRBJ2-7; 9 bases map to TRBD2. Unmatched junction bases numbered 5, after V lost 3 bases and J lost 2 bases. Germline V gives CDR1 SGHAT, CDR2 FQNNGV. The CDR3 has 15 residues. CDR3 bases: TGTGCCAGCAGCTTTGGGGCTAGCGGGACCTACGAGCAGTACTTC. This codes for CASSFGASGTYEQYF.

This clonotype was observed many times. The chain joins TRBV5-5 to TRBJ2-3; weak D call: TRBD2 (7 bases). The V and J ends lost 2 bases and 0 bases respectively, with 16 bases between them. CDR3 length equals 17 residues. Per the germline V gene, CDR1 is SGHKS and CDR2 is YYEKEE (reference sequence). CDR3 sequence (DNA): TGTGCCAGCAGCTTACCCAAGAGCGGGACAAGCACAGATACGCAGTATTTT. Translation: CASSLPKSGTSTDTQYF.

This clonotype was seen many times. The V and J genes are TRBV27 and TRBJ2-3, with TRBD1 matching 12 bases. The CDR3 consists of 16 residues. J gave up 2 bases and V 6 bases, and 6 bases lay outside the gene matches. From germline, CDR1 is MNHEY and CDR2 SMNVEV (reference sequence). The CDR3 reads CASRRGTGGPTDTQYF. The CDR3, as DNA: TGTGCCAGCAGGCGGGGGACAGGGGGCCCCACAGATACGCAGTATTTT.

This clonotype showed up many times. V is TRBV5-1 and J is TRBJ1-2, with unresolved D. CDR3 size: 17 residues. Germline CDR1 is SGHRS and CDR2 is YFSETQ. The V end was cut by 4 bases, the J end by 0 bases, with 19 bases between. This chain's CDR3 is CASSLYAAATSNYGYTF. DNA of the CDR3: TGCGCCAGCAGCCTATACGCAGCAGCTACGTCTAACTATGGCTACACCTTC.

This clonotype was observed many times. The chain couples TRBV14 to TRBJ2-7; TRBD1 matches at 10 bases. J lost 5 bases, V lost 1 base, and 8 bases had no gene match. CDR3 length: 16 amino acids. Germline CDR1 reads SGHDN; CDR2 reads FVKESK. The CDR3 nucleotides read TGTGCCAGCAGCCAAGTTTCGGGGACAGGGGAACACGAGCAGTACTTC. Its protein is CASSQVSGTGEHEQYF.

CDR3 sequence reads: CASSLVQGQTEAFF. CDR3 sequence (DNA): TGTGCCAGCAGCTTAGTCCAGGGTCAGACTGAAGCTTTCTTT. The V and J genes are TRBV11-2 and TRBJ1-1; a possible D gene is TRBD1 (5 bases). The CDR3 contains 14 residues. Germline V gives CDR1 SGHAT, CDR2 FQNNGV. V was shortened by 1 base and J by 5 bases, with 11 bases between the two germline ends.

This clonotype was detected ten times or more. The V call is TRBV20-1, the J call TRBJ1-5; no firm D call. CDR3 length: 12 amino acids. Trimming pared 7 bases from V and 0 bases from J, leaving 7 bases between. The germline V gene has CDR1 DFQATT and CDR2 SNEGSKA (reference sequence). CDR3 region: CSVRDSNQPQHF. For the CDR3, the DNA is TGCAGTGTACGGGATAGCAATCAGCCCCAGCATTTT.